A single sample gave rise to the 21 T cell receptor beta chains below, sequenced in a study of blood T cell repertoires in COVID-19. TCRdb's table, derived via immunoSEQ multiplex PCR, lists solely in-frame clones and lacks some. Here the sample spans roughly 300,000 clones, 85% to 90% being singletons. The sample was PBMCs or T cells enriched from blood (not recorded which). These TCRs come from a man aged 25-45 years who had recovered from COVID-19.

V gene TRBV19 combines with J gene TRBJ1-1; possible D gene TRBD1, 5 bases. The V gene lost 2 bases and the J gene lost 3 bases, with 10 bases spanning the gap. This CDR3 is built from 14 residues. Germline V gives CDR1 LNHDA, CDR2 SQIVND (reference sequence). CDR3 DNA: TGTGCCAGTAGTATACGTCAGGGCGACACTGAAGCTTTCTTT. It is translated as CASSIRQGDTEAFF.

The chain carries TRBV2 and TRBJ1-5; TRBD1 agrees at 8 bases. Germline CDR1 reads SNHLY; CDR2 reads FYNNEI. The junction had 10 bases not matched to a gene; V was cut back by 2 bases and J by 7 bases. This CDR3 comprises 16 residues. CDR3 nucleotides: TGTGCCAGCAGTGAACCGGACCGGACAGGGCGCCAGCCCCAGCATTTT. It specifies CASSEPDRTGRQPQHF.

The chain recombines TRBV6-1 with TRBJ2-7, with TRBD2 as a possible D gene (6 bases). V was trimmed by 0 bases and J by 3 bases, leaving 12 bases between them. This CDR3 has 15 amino acids. Per the germline V gene, CDR1 is MNHNS and CDR2 is SASEGT. CDR3 nucleotides: TGTGCCAGCAGTGAAGCCTTAACTAGCCTCTACGAGCAGTACTTC. Translation: CASSEALTSLYEQYF.

The chain uses TRBV7-9 and TRBJ2-7, with D perhaps matching TRBD2 (6 bases). The length of the CDR3 is 14 residues. The V gene lost 5 bases and the J gene lost 3 bases, with 14 bases spanning the gap. CDR1 and CDR2 (germline): SEHNR, FQNEAQ (reference sequence). This CDR3 is CASSPGAGRYEQYF. For the CDR3, the DNA is TGTGCCAGCAGCCCCGGCGCGGGGCGCTACGAGCAGTACTTC.

There are a few counts of this clone. V and J are TRBV24-1 and TRBJ1-1, with a possible D match to TRBD1 (5 bases). From germline, CDR1 is KGHDR and CDR2 SFDVKD. V shed 9 bases and J shed 4 bases, with 14 bases lying between them. The CDR3 length is 13 residues. The CDR3 loop reads CATRQGLGTEAFF. In DNA form, the CDR3 reads TGTGCCACCCGTCAGGGCCTTGGCACTGAAGCTTTCTTT.

This clone was seen only a few times. At the DNA level, this CDR3 is encoded by other sequences in the same sample as well. V and J are TRBV5-1 and TRBJ1-4, with 7 positions matching TRBD1. V lost 3 bases, J lost 8 bases, and 7 bases stayed unmatched. The CDR3 runs to 14 residues. Looked up from germline, CDR1 is SGHRS and CDR2 is YFSETQ. The CDR3, as DNA: TGCGCCAGCAGCTCACAGGGGTTGAGGGAAAAACTGTTTTTT. Protein sequence: CASSSQGLREKLFF.

This sequence joins TRBV7-8 and TRBJ1-4; D not certain. Germline assignment: CDR1 SGHVS and CDR2 FQNEAQ. The CDR3 is 15 residues long. Trimming left V 0 bases short and J 3 bases short, with 8 bases between. The CDR3 DNA follows: TGTGCCAGCAGCTTAGCGAGGGTAGCTAATGAAAAACTGTTTTTT. This encodes CASSLARVANEKLFF.

The chain carries TRBV4-1 and TRBJ2-3; TRBD2 agrees at 12 bases. CDR1 and CDR2 (germline): MGHRA, YSYEKL. The trim removed 1 base at V and 5 bases at J, leaving 10 bases unmatched. CDR3 length equals 18 residues. The CDR3 sequence is CASSQAFSSGGARDTQYF. In DNA form, the CDR3 reads TGCGCCAGCAGCCAAGCTTTTTCTAGCGGGGGGGCACGAGATACGCAGTATTTT.

The chain recombines TRBV7-2 with TRBJ2-5, with 7 bases identical to TRBD2. Germline V gene data show CDR1 as SGHTA and CDR2 as FQGNSA. CDR3 length: 14 amino acids. After removal of 5 bases from V and 5 bases from J, the junction contained 8 bases not matched to a gene. The CDR3 bases are TGTGCCAGCAGCCTGTGGGTGGGGGGGGAGACCCAGTACTTC. Amino acids: CASSLWVGGETQYF.

J is TRBJ1-2 and V is TRBV10-1; tentative D call: TRBD1 (6 bases). Trimming took off 0 bases at V and 2 bases at J, with 16 bases between the two ends. In germline, CDR1 is WNHNN, CDR2 SYGVQD (reference sequence). The CDR3 is 17 residues long. The CDR3 nucleotides are TGCGCCAGCAGTGAGTCGAGGCCGGGGGGCGCGAACTATGGCTACACCTTC. As protein: CASSESRPGGANYGYTF.

V and J are TRBV5-1 and TRBJ2-3, with TRBD2 identical over 7 bases. The CDR3 extends over 16 amino acids. V lost 4 bases and J lost 4; bases outside the gene matches: 12. The V gene's germline CDR1 is SGHRS and CDR2 YFSETQ. The CDR3 bases are TGCGCCAGCAGCCTCGGTGGCGGGAGTAGTCCAGATACGCAGTATTTT. Residues: CASSLGGGSSPDTQYF. Complete variable domain (other parts from reference TRBV5-1 and TRBJ2-3): KAGVTQTPRYLIKTRGQQVTLSCSPISGHRSVSWYQQTPGQGLQFLFEYFSETQRNKGNFPGRFSGRQFSNSRSEMNVSTLELGDSALYLCASSLGGGSSPDTQYFGPGTRLTVL.

A word on this clone: At one of its ends the junction is not consistent with the germline gene, which may arise from a read error. The rearrangement uses TRBV7-7 and TRBJ2-3; 9 nucleotides line up with TRBD1. This CDR3 spans 15 amino acids. CDR1 SSHAT and CDR2 FNYEAQ come from the germline V gene (reference sequence). This CDR3 is CASSQDRGSTDTQYF. CDR3 sequence (DNA): TGTGCTAGCAGCCAAGACAGGGGGAGCACAGATACGCAGTATTTT.

This chain joins TRBV14 and TRBJ1-1, with 7 bases fitting TRBD1. From germline, CDR1 is SGHDN and CDR2 FVKESK. CDR3 length: 13 residues. V lost 2 bases to trimming and J lost 10 bases; unmatched junction nucleotides: 7. CDR3 amino acids: CASSQNRGVVAFF. CDR3 nucleotide sequence: TGTGCCAGCAGCCAAAACAGGGGAGTCGTAGCTTTCTTT.

The chain has TRBV5-6 and TRBJ1-2; D is unresolved. Trimming shortened V by 0 bases and J by 3 bases, and 12 bases separated the two germline ends. The CDR3 covers 15 residues. Germline V CDR1 and CDR2: SGHDT, YYEEEE. The CDR3 DNA sequence: TGTGCCAGCAGCTTGGTTCAGCCTAGCCACTATGGCTACACCTTC. Encoded protein: CASSLVQPSHYGYTF.

This clone was detected once. This chain links TRBV5-1 with TRBJ1-4; unclear D gene. V gave up 3 bases and J gave up 3 bases, with 15 bases separating them. The germline CDR1 and CDR2 sequences are SGHRS and YFSETQ. This CDR3 has 16 amino acids. For the CDR3, the DNA is TGCGCCAGCAGCTCTCGGCCCGGCGGGTCTAATGAAAAACTGTTTTTT. It translates to CASSSRPGGSNEKLFF.

The chain recombines TRBV12-3 or TRBV12-4 with TRBJ1-1, with D tentatively TRBD1 (5 bases). This CDR3 contains 13 residues. V was pared by 4 bases and J by 3 bases, with 9 bases between. CDR3 bases: TGTGCCAGCAGTTCACGACAGTACACTGAAGCTTTCTTT. This translates into CASSSRQYTEAFF.

The genes are TRBV2 and TRBJ1-2; 8 nucleotides line up with TRBD1. V trimming: 7 bases; J trimming: 7 bases; junction bases outside the gene matches: 11. Germline V gene data show CDR1 as SNHLY and CDR2 as FYNNEI. The length of the CDR3 is 14 residues. The CDR3 nucleotides read TGTGCCAGCAATGAGGACAGGGCAGACGCTGGCTACACCTTC. Protein: CASNEDRADAGYTF.

V and J are TRBV28 and TRBJ1-2; D gene uncertain. The V end lost 3 bases, the J end lost 2 bases, and 4 bases lay between the germline ends. The germline V gene has CDR1 MDHEN and CDR2 SYDVKM. The CDR3 consists of 12 residues. The CDR3 loop reads CASSFSNYGYTF. The CDR3, as DNA: TGTGCCAGCAGTTTCTCGAACTATGGCTACACCTTC.

The DNA of the CDR3 is TGTGCCAGCAGTGACCAACTAGCTCTGAGCACAGATACGCAGTATTTT. Its protein product is CASSDQLALSTDTQYF. The V call is TRBV27, the J call TRBJ2-3, with D perhaps matching TRBD2 (6 bases). The length of the CDR3 is 16 residues. CDR1 and CDR2 from the germline V gene are MNHEY and SMNVEV (reference sequence). The ends were cut back, 5 bases at V and 0 bases at J, with 15 bases in the middle.

The chain uses TRBV6-5 and TRBJ1-4, with D maybe TRBD1 (6 bases). V was trimmed by 2 bases and J by 4 bases, leaving 11 bases between them. This CDR3 region has 15 residues. From germline, CDR1 is MNHEY and CDR2 SVGAGI. The CDR3 nucleotides are TGTGCCAGCAGTTACGAGGCAGGGGTTAATGAAAAACTGTTTTTT. Translated, it gives CASSYEAGVNEKLFF.

This chain joins TRBV30 and TRBJ2-7; the D gene is possibly TRBD1 (6 bases). CDR3 length: 14 amino acids. Trimming took off 2 bases at V and 7 bases at J, with 18 bases between the two ends. CDR1 GTSNPN and CDR2 SVGIG come from the germline V gene (reference sequence). The CDR3 region is CAWSQFTGHTEQYF. CDR3 DNA sequence: TGTGCCTGGAGTCAATTTACAGGGCATACGGAGCAGTACTTC.